This T cell receptor (beta chain) was obtained from a study of T cell changes during pregnancy in multiple sclerosis. This CDR3 comprises 11 residues. Between the trimmed V and J ends, which lost 6 bases and 9 bases, there was a span of 11 bases. Germline CDR1 and CDR2: LNHDA and SQIVND (reference sequence). Only in-frame clones appear in the TCRdb table, and some are missing; sequencing was by immunoSEQ multiplex PCR. The repertoire consists of about 40,000 clones, with around 92% occurring once and the leading ten covering about 9%. This material consisted of CD8+ T cells from peripheral blood mononuclear cells, taken in the third trimester of pregnancy. This chain links TRBV19 with TRBJ1-2; D unclear. The sequence derives from a female donor with multiple sclerosis, enrolled in a pregnancy study. CDR3 loop: CASRGETRYTF. CDR3 nucleotides: TGTGCCAGTAGGGGAGAGACTCGCTACACCTTC.